This TCR beta chain was found in a study of beta chain features in type 1 diabetes (dated by TCRdb to 2016 to 2018). In the study overall: No differences in mean age, gender distribution, total cell number or subset yield were found between patients and healthy donors. In the study, recently diagnosed type 1 diabetes patients and matched healthy donors were compared on the TCRB repertoires of their sorted circulating CD4+ T cell subsets. A total of roughly 99,000,000 sorted cells were examined across all samples, and the number of cells per subset was strongly correlated with RNA yield. Whereas all 30 or so donors provided naive and central memory subsets, regulatory and stem cell-like memory subsets were isolated from just 8 patients and roughly 8 healthy donors. Points the paper makes about the study in general: Because the HLA sub-analyses included only small numbers of individuals, any influence of HLA type on TCRB rearrangement was left unresolved. Naive, central memory and regulatory TCRB repertoires appeared to be more alike among patients than among healthy donors. A moderate but significant shortening of TCRB CDR3 length was observed in type 1 diabetes patients in all four CD4+ subsets. At VDJ recombination sites, type 1 diabetes patients had fewer insertions and more deleted nucleotides, which implies abnormalities in thymic rearrangement. Sequencing cDNA rather than genomic DNA could over-represent highly expressing activated cells, although activation and CD3 levels did not differ between groups. Shorter templates might be favored by PCR, yet because patient and control samples were amplified and corrected together, any such skew would affect both groups equally.

In regard to this clone: Its specific antigen is unknown. Per-nucleotide qualities are absent, and no much larger clonotype sits a single base away.

From each donor, a single peripheral blood sample of 100 to 150 mL on average was drawn into heparinised tubes. A BD FACSAria II was used to sort naive, central memory, regulatory and stem cell-like memory CD4+ T cells with a panel that included CD45RO, CCR7, CD25, CD127, CD95 and CD27. A purity above 98% was achieved for all sorted populations. PBMCs were isolated immediately by Lymphoprep density gradient centrifugation and stained directly without culture. So that batch effects would be minimized, each experiment stained and sorted samples in pairs, pairing one healthy donor with one patient. Counted from cysteine to phenylalanine, this CDR3 has 15 amino acids. Here the CDR3 DNA is all that survives: 45 bases in frame from base 1. CDR1 and CDR2 are read off the germline V gene as MNHEY and SVGAGI. V sheds 2 bases and J sheds 3 bases, leaving 14 bases between their ends. The High Capacity cDNA Reverse Transcription Kit was used to reverse transcribe all of the isolated RNA, meaning that expressed TCRB transcripts were what got sequenced. Deep immunoSEQ sequencing was applied to naive, central memory and regulatory T cell samples, giving an average of roughly 3.3 million total reads per sample. After sorted cells were lysed in RLT buffer, RNA was extracted with DNase-treated RNeasy Micro or Mini kits, with the choice depending on cell number. To prevent cross-contamination, each cell subset was processed individually, whereas patient and healthy donor samples were processed jointly. TCRB sequences were amplified from cDNA with the immunoSEQ multiplex PCR, producing 87-bp fragments spanning the CDR3 region. The amplicons were sequenced using the Illumina HiSeq platform. In the source study's methods: Synthetic template baselines were used to correct PCR bias computationally, reads within Hamming distance 2 were collapsed together, and singletons that could not be merged were discarded. Reads were aligned against IMGT to assign V, D and J genes, CDR3 length and insertions or deletions at six rearrangement sites. Within each subset, clonotype counts were normalized to the number of sorted cells before true diversity and Gini coefficients were calculated with the tcR R package. The overlap coefficient, calculated on TCRB nucleotide sequences, was used to measure repertoire sharing. Out-of-frame TCRB sequences from naive cells were analyzed as a proxy for the pre-selection repertoire. The clones in this table, taken by TCRdb from immuneACCESS, are in-frame only. Not every clone is retained; where verified, under half of the shortfall comes from an unresolved V gene, and the cause of the rest is unknown. That table furnishes V, J and clone size, whereas the DNA furnished D and trimming. The sample contains some 270,000 clones, 11% to 15% of them found a single time. The top ten constitute around 0.03% of the sample.

The chain uses TRBV6-5 and TRBJ2-7; the D gene is perhaps TRBD1, from 6 matching bases. Source material: naive CD4+ T cells from blood. Interpreted using the paper, the cell subset or site label stands for: true naive CD4+ T cells. The source is a woman aged 40 to 50 in good health. The CDR3 region: CASSYRTVLYYEQYF. The DNA reads as follows: TGTGCCAGCAGTTACCGGACAGTTTTATACTACGAGCAGTACTTC.